The TCR beta chain under discussion was sequenced for a study of cytomegalovirus exposure and HLA in healthy donors. Across the whole study: Early released data had 80 million or so unique TCRs, all coming from HLA-typed donors.

Regarding the study as a whole: TRBV6-2, TRBV6-3 and some other V segments were excluded as indistinguishable. Cytomegalovirus association was listed for approximately 160 TCR beta chains.

A multiplex PCR was run with 60 Vbeta primers and 13 Jbeta primers. Measured with immunoSEQ multiplex PCR; TCRdb has only the in-frame clones, and not every one. Of 210,000 or so clones in the sample, about 80% are singletons; the top ten hold around 1.4%. To note about this clone: Antigen specificity is unknown.

The CDR3 has 16 amino acids. The germline CDR1 and CDR2 sequences are LNHDA and SQIVND (reference sequence). The junction had 14 bases not matched to a gene; V was cut back by 3 bases and J by 7 bases. V gene TRBV19 combines with J gene TRBJ1-1, with TRBD1 matching over 7 bases. Material: PBMCs. The receptor was isolated from a girl under 18 in good health and CMV-seronegative. The CDR3 is CASSIFLSDAGGEAFF. For the CDR3, the DNA is TGTGCCAGTAGTATTTTTTTAAGTGATGCAGGGGGTGAAGCTTTCTTT.